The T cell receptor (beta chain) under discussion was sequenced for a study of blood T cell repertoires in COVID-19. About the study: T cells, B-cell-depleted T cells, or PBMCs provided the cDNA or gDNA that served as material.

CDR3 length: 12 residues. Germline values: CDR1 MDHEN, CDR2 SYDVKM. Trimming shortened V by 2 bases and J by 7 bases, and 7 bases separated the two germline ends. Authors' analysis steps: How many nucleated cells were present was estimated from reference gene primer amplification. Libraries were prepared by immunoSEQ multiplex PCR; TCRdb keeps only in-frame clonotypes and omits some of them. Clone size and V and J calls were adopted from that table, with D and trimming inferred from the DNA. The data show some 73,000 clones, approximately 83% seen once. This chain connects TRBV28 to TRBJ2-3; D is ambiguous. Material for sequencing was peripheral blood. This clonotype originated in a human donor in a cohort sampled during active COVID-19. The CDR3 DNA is TGTGCCAGCAGTTTAGCGCCCCATACGCAGTATTTT. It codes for CASSLAPHTQYF.